This T cell receptor (beta chain) was recovered during a study of control samples from healthy donors and cancer patients. Libraries were prepared by immunoSEQ multiplex PCR; TCRdb keeps only in-frame clonotypes and omits some of them. The sample has 150,000 to 200,000 clones, around 88% seen once. This clone has just one count. Germline CDR1 LNHNV, CDR2 YYDKDF (reference sequence). V gave up 4 bases and J gave up 2 bases, with 8 bases separating them. The CDR3 length is 14 residues. The receptor comes from a man aged 18 to 30 in good health. V usage is TRBV15 and J usage is TRBJ1-4, with D maybe TRBD1 (6 bases). The source material was blood. The CDR3 DNA reads TGTGCCACCAGCACAGGGGCGACTAATGAAAAACTGTTTTTT. The encoded protein is CATSTGATNEKLFF.